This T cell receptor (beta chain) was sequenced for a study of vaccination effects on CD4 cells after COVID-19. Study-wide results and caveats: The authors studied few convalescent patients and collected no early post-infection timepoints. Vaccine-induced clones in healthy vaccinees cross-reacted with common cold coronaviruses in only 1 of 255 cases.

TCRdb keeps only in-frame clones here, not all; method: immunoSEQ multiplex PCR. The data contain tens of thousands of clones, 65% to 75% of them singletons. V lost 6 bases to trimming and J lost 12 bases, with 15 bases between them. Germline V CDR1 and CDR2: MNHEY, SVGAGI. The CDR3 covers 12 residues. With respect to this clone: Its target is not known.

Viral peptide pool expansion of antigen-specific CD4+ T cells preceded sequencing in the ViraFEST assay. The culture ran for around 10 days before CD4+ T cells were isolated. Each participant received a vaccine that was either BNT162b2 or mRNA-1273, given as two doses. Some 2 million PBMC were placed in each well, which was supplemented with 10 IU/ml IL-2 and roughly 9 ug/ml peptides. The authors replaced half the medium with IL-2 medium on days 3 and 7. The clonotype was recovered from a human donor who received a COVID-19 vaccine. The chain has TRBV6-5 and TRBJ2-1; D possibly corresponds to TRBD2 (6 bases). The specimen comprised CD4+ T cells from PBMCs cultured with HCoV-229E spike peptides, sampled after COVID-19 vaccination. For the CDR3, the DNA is TGTGCCAGCAGAGCACCGGGACTTCCGCAGTTCTTC. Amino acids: CASRAPGLPQFF.